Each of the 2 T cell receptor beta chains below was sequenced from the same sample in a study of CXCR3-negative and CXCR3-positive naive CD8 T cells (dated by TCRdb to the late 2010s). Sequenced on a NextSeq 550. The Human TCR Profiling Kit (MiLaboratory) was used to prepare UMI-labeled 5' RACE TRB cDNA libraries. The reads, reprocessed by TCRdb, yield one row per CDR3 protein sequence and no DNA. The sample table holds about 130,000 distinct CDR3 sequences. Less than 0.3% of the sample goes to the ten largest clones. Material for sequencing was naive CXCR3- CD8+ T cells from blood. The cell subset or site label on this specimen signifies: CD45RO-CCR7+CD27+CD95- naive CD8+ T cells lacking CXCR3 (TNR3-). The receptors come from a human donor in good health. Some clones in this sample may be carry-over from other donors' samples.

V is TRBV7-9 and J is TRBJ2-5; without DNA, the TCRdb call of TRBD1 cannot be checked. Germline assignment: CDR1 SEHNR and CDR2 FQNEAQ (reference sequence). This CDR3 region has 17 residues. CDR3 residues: CASSLENPGQGLETQYF.

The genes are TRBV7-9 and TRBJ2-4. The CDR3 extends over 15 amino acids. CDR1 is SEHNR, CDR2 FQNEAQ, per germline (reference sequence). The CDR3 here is CASSSTRTDKNIQYF.